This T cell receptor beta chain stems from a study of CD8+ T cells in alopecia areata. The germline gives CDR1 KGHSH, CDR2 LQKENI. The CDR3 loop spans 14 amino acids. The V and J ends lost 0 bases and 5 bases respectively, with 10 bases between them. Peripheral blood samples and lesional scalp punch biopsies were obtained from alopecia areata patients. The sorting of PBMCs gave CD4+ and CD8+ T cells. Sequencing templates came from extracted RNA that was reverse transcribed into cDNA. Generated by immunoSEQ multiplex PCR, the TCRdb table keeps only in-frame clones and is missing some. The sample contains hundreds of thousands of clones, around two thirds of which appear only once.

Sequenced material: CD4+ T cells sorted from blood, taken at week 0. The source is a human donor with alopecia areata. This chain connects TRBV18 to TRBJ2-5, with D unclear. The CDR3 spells CASSPPEIRETQYF. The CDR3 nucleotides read TGTGCCAGCTCACCACCGGAAATAAGGGAGACCCAGTACTTC.